The rows below give T cell receptor beta chains drawn from one sample of a study of post-analysis software for immune sequencing data. MiXCR was run by TCRdb on the PCR reads, yielding one entry per CDR3 protein. The sample has 450,000 to 650,000 distinct CDR3 sequences, about 40% seen once; the top ten hold more than 1.5%. Sample: blood. The receptors were sampled from a girl aged 10-17 years with multiple sclerosis. Each CDR3 is given with its conserved first and last residue. A D gene is named only where the DNA matches it firmly. Clone size is stated in some rows and not others, as once, few, many or a class when expanded.

CDR3	DNA	D	V	J	size
CASNPTGSNQPQHF	TGCGCCAGCAACCCTACAGGAAGCAATCAGCCCCAGCATTTT	.	TRBV10-1	TRBJ1-5	.
CAISDSTSGYNEQFF	TGTGCCATCAGTGACTCGACTAGCGGGTACAATGAGCAGTTCTTC	TRBD2	TRBV10-3	TRBJ2-1	.
CASSSTREGAQSTQYF	TGTGCCAGCAGCTCAACCCGAGAGGGGGCCCAGAGTACGCAGTATTTT	TRBD1	TRBV11-3	TRBJ2-3	few
CASSRMARGSGEQYF	TGTGCCAGCAGCCGGATGGCTAGGGGTAGTGGCGAGCAGTACTTC	.	TRBV3-1	TRBJ2-7	few
CASSLAKAGGPDTGELFF	TGTGCCAGCAGTTTAGCTAAAGCGGGAGGGCCGGACACCGGGGAGCTGTTTTTT	TRBD2	TRBV12-3/TRBV12-4	TRBJ2-2	.
CASSLWSVAYGYTF	TGCGCCAGCAGCTTGTGGTCCGTGGCGTACGGCTACACCTTC	.	TRBV5-1	TRBJ1-2	.
CASSEAWTGPYEQYF	TGTGCCAGCAGTGAAGCGTGGACAGGTCCCTACGAGCAGTACTTC	TRBD1	TRBV6-1	TRBJ2-7	.
CASSFSTASGANVLTF	TGTGCCAGCAGTTTCTCAACGGCCTCTGGGGCCAACGTCCTGACTTTC	.	TRBV28	TRBJ2-6	.
CATSDPYQETQYF	TGTGCCACCAGTGATCCGTACCAAGAGACCCAGTACTTC	.	TRBV24-1	TRBJ2-5	.
CASSPEMRQPQHF	TGTGCCAGTAGCCCAGAAATGCGGCAGCCCCAGCATTTT	.	TRBV6-1	TRBJ1-5	.
CASSLGRMGGTDTQYF	TGTGCCAGCAGCTTAGGACGTATGGGTGGAACAGATACGCAGTATTTT	.	TRBV9	TRBJ2-3	.
CASSLGDRYEQYF	TGTGCCAGCAGTTTGGGGGACAGATACGAGCAGTACTTC	TRBD1	TRBV12-3/TRBV12-4	TRBJ2-7	.
CASGPAGWGPAGANVLTF	TGTGCCAGCGGTCCGGCAGGGTGGGGTCCAGCTGGGGCCAACGTCCTGACTTTC	.	TRBV12-3/TRBV12-4	TRBJ2-6	.
CASSPREHASSGANVLTF	TGTGCCAGCTCACCACGGGAACACGCGTCCTCTGGGGCCAACGTCCTGACTTTC	.	TRBV18	TRBJ2-6	once
CATSQGAPPPLHF	TGTGCCACGTCGCAGGGGGCGCCTCCACCCCTCCACTTT	TRBD1	TRBV2	TRBJ1-6	few
CAIMGDATNEKLFF	TGTGCCATCATGGGTGATGCAACTAATGAAAAACTGTTTTTT	.	TRBV10-3	TRBJ1-4	.
CASSDRDGRFYGYTF	TGTGCCAGCAGTGATCGGGACGGTCGGTTCTATGGCTACACCTTC	.	TRBV6-1	TRBJ1-2	.
CSVRDRGGNTEAFF	TGCAGCGTCCGGGACAGGGGGGGTAACACTGAAGCTTTCTTT	TRBD1	TRBV29-1	TRBJ1-1	.
CASSLWQKYEQYF	TGTGCCAGCAGTTTATGGCAGAAGTACGAGCAGTACTTC	.	TRBV12-3/TRBV12-4	TRBJ2-7	.
CAISAGLAGRSSYNEQYF	TGTGCCATCAGTGCCGGACTAGCGGGTCGGAGCTCCTACAATGAGCAGTACTTC	TRBD2	TRBV10-3	TRBJ2-7	.
CASGGTEETQYF	TGTGCCAGCGGAGGGACAGAAGAGACCCAGTACTTC	.	TRBV6-1	TRBJ2-5	.
CASSLRADSTEAFF	TGCGCCAGCAGCTTGAGGGCGGACAGCACTGAAGCTTTCTTT	.	TRBV5-1	TRBJ1-1	.
CASSEYLAVYNEQFF	TGTGCCAGCAGTGAATACCTAGCGGTCTACAATGAGCAGTTCTTC	TRBD2	TRBV2	TRBJ2-1	.
CASSLELARSETQYF	TGCGCCAGCAGCTTGGAACTAGCCCGATCAGAGACCCAGTACTTC	.	TRBV5-1	TRBJ2-5	.
CAISGTGLNTEAFF	TGTGCCATCAGTGGGACAGGGTTGAACACTGAAGCTTTCTTT	TRBD1	TRBV10-3	TRBJ1-1	few
CSVGDVGEQFF	TGCAGCGTTGGGGATGTCGGTGAGCAGTTCTTC	.	TRBV29-1	TRBJ2-1	.
CASSLNPGGSSEQFF	TGTGCCAGCAGTTTAAACCCGGGGGGGTCAAGTGAGCAGTTCTTC	TRBD2	TRBV12-3/TRBV12-4	TRBJ2-1	.
CASSYNSRNEQYF	TGTGCCAGCAGTTACAACTCCCGCAACGAGCAGTACTTC	.	TRBV6-5	TRBJ2-7	few
CAITAGGPVDTQYF	TGTGCCATCACGGCGGGAGGGCCTGTAGATACGCAGTATTTT	TRBD2	TRBV10-3	TRBJ2-3	few
CASSDRGGSYEQYF	TGTGCCAGCAGTGACAGGGGGGGCTCCTACGAGCAGTACTTC	TRBD1	TRBV6-6	TRBJ2-7	few
CASSSRNGGLVGNEQFF	TGTGCTAGCAGCTCCAGGAATGGGGGGCTGGTAGGAAATGAGCAGTTCTTC	.	TRBV5-6	TRBJ2-1	.
CASSSTDRVYEQYF	TGTGCCAGCAGTTCAACAGACAGGGTGTACGAGCAGTACTTC	TRBD1	TRBV12-3/TRBV12-4	TRBJ2-7	.
CASTRDPNTEAFF	TGCGCCAGCACTCGGGACCCTAACACTGAAGCTTTCTTT	.	TRBV5-1	TRBJ1-1	.
CASSQGRDPGYTF	TGTGCCAGCAGCCAAGGTCGGGACCCTGGCTACACCTTC	.	TRBV4-2	TRBJ1-2	once
CARRTGRYEQYF	TGTGCCAGAAGGACAGGGAGATACGAGCAGTACTTC	TRBD1	TRBV5-3	TRBJ2-7	few
CAGSVLRYSTDTQYF	TGTGCCGGCAGCGTGCTGAGGTATAGCACAGATACGCAGTATTTT	.	TRBV6-1	TRBJ2-3	.
CASSSTGSSRTQYF	TGTGCCAGCAGTTCCACAGGGTCTTCTAGGACCCAGTACTTC	.	TRBV2	TRBJ2-5	few
CSARTSGGADTQYF	TGCAGTGCTAGGACTAGCGGGGGGGCAGATACGCAGTATTTT	TRBD2	TRBV20-1	TRBJ2-3	.
CASNLQGRGETQYF	TGCGCCAGCAACCTACAGGGGCGCGGAGAGACCCAGTACTTC	TRBD1	TRBV5-1	TRBJ2-5	few
CASSTGRTYGYTF	TGTGCCAGCAGTACGGGACGGACCTATGGCTACACCTTC	.	TRBV6-1	TRBJ1-2	once
CASSLTWSARSNNSPLHF	TGTGCCAGCAGCTTGACCTGGTCGGCCCGTTCCAATAATTCACCCCTCCACTTT	.	TRBV7-2	TRBJ1-6	.
CASSRTSQTQYF	TGTGCCAGCAGTCGGACTAGCCAGACGCAGTATTTT	TRBD2	TRBV12-3/TRBV12-4	TRBJ2-3	few
CASASPGLAGGDTQYF	TGTGCCAGCGCCTCCCCGGGACTAGCGGGGGGAGATACGCAGTATTTT	TRBD2	TRBV6-6	TRBJ2-3	.
CAIQGAANEKLFF	TGTGCCATTCAGGGGGCAGCTAATGAAAAACTGTTTTTT	TRBD1	TRBV28	TRBJ1-4	few
CASSSGTGVWGTEAFF	TGTGCCAGCAGTTCTGGGACAGGGGTATGGGGCACTGAAGCTTTCTTT	TRBD1	TRBV6-5	TRBJ1-1	.
CASSPGTLSAAYEQYF	TGTGCCAGCAGTCCCGGGACGCTGTCCGCGGCTTACGAGCAGTACTTC	.	TRBV12-3/TRBV12-4	TRBJ2-7	.
CASSRDRGVRGEQYF	TGCGCCAGCAGTCGAGACAGGGGTGTACGCGGCGAGCAGTACTTC	TRBD1	TRBV10-2	TRBJ2-7	.
CASSFEGGLSYEQYF	TGCGCCAGCAGCTTCGAGGGGGGATTGTCCTACGAGCAGTACTTC	.	TRBV5-1	TRBJ2-7	.
CSATGTLGIYGYTF	TGCAGTGCGACCGGGACCCTGGGGATCTATGGCTACACCTTC	.	TRBV20-1	TRBJ1-2	.
CASAPLPGQNYGYTF	TGTGCCAGCGCCCCTCTCCCCGGGCAGAACTATGGCTACACCTTC	.	TRBV5-6	TRBJ1-2	.
CASSLLAEYQETQYF	TGTGCCAGCAGTTTGTTGGCAGAGTACCAAGAGACCCAGTACTTC	.	TRBV28	TRBJ2-5	few
CASSESPGTGFRGYTF	TGTGCCAGCAGTGAATCCCCCGGGACAGGATTCCGAGGCTACACCTTC	TRBD1	TRBV6-1	TRBJ1-2	.